Reported below is one T cell receptor (beta chain). Its specificity is unknown. The V end lost 0 bases, the J end lost 0 bases, and 8 bases lay between the germline ends. CDR1 and CDR2 from the germline V gene are MGHRA and YSYEKL. The CDR3 is 15 amino acids. This record comes from a study of T-cell memory formation after mild COVID-19. Study details: The TCR clusters were mostly specific to one donor. Study results and caveats: CD4+ contracting clones were found mainly in CM and EM, and CD8+ ones in EMRA.

5'RACE primed from the constant segment yielded TCR alpha and TCR beta cDNA libraries bearing sample barcodes and UMIs. TCRdb reanalysed the 5' RACE reads using MiXCR and keeps one entry per CDR3 protein. The sample has over 500,000 distinct CDR3 sequences, 15% to 20% seen once. The rearrangement links TRBV4-1 to TRBJ1-2, with D possibly TRBD1 on 5 matching bases. The sequence was obtained from an adult woman who had mild COVID-19 (a few samples of this study predate the infection). Cell type and time point are not known. Sequencing was carried out using PBMCs or a T cell subset sorted from them (not recorded which). This chain's CDR3 is CASSQERQTNYGYTF. In DNA form, the CDR3 reads TGCGCCAGCAGCCAAGAACGACAGACTAACTATGGCTACACCTTC.